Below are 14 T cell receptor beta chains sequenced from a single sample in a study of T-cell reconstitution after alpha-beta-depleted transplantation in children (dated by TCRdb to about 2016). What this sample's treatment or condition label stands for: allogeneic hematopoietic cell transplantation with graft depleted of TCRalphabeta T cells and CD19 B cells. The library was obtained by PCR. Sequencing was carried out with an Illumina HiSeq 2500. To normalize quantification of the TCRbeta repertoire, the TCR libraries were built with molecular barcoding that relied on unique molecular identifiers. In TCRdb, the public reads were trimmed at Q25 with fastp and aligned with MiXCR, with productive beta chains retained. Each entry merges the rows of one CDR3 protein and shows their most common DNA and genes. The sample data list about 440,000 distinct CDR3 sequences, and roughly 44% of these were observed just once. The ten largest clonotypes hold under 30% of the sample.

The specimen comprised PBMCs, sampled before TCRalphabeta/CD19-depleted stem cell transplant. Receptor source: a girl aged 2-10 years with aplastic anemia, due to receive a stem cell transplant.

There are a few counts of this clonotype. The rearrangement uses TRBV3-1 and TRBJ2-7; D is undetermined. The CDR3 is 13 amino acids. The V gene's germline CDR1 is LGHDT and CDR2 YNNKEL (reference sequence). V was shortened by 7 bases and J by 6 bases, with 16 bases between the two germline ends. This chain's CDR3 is CASTFHGLREQYF. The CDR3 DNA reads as TGTGCCAGCACCTTTCACGGGCTCCGCGAGCAGTACTTC.

CDR3 bases: TGCGCCAGCAGCTTGGGATGGGGGCGCTCCTACAATGAGCAGTTCTTC. Its protein is CASSLGWGRSYNEQFF. The rearrangement links TRBV5-1 to TRBJ2-1, with a tentative D call TRBD1 (6 bases). Per the germline V gene, CDR1 is SGHRS and CDR2 is YFSETQ. This CDR3 comprises 16 residues. V lost 0 bases and J lost 0, with 10 bases in between.

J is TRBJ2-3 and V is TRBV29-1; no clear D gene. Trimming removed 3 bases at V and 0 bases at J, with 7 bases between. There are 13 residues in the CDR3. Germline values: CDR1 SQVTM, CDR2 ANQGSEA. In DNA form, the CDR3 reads TGCAGCGTTGATACTGGAAGCACAGATACGCAGTATTTT. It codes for CSVDTGSTDTQYF.

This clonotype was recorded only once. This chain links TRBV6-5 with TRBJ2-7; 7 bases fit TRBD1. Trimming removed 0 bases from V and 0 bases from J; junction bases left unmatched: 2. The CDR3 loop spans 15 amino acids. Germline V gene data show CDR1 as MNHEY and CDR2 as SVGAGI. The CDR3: CASSYSGDSSYEQYF. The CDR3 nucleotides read TGTGCCAGCAGTTACTCAGGGGACAGCTCCTACGAGCAGTACTTC.

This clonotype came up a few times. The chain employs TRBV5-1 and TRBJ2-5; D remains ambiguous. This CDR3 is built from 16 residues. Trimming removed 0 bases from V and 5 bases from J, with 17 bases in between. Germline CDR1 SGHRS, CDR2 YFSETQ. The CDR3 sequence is CASSLAFVKLGETQYF. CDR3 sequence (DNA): TGCGCCAGCAGCTTGGCGTTCGTCAAACTGGGGGAGACCCAGTACTTC.

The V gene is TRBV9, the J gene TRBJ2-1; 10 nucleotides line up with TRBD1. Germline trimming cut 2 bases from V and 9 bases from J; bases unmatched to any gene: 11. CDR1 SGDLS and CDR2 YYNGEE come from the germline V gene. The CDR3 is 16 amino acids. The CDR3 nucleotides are TGTGCCAGCAGCGTTACCGGGACAGGGGTGTTCGGTGAGCAGTTCTTC. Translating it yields CASSVTGTGVFGEQFF.

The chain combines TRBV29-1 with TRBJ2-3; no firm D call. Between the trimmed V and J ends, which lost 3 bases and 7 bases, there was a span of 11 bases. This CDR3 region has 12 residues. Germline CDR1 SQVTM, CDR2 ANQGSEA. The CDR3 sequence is CSVDQDGHTQYF. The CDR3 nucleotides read TGCAGCGTTGATCAGGACGGGCATACGCAGTATTTT.

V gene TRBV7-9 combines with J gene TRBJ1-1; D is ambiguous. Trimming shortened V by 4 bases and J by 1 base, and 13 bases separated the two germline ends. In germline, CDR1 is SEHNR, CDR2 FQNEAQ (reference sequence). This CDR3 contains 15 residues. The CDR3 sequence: CASSSWTPGNTEAFF. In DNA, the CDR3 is TGTGCCAGCAGCTCCTGGACCCCCGGGAACACTGAAGCTTTCTTT.

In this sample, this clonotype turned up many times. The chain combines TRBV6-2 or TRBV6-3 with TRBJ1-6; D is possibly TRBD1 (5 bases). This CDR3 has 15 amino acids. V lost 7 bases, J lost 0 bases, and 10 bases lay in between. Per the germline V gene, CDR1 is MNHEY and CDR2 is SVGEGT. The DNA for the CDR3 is TGTGCCAGCACTCAACAGGACTCCTATAATTCACCCCTCCACTTT. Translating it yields CASTQQDSYNSPLHF.

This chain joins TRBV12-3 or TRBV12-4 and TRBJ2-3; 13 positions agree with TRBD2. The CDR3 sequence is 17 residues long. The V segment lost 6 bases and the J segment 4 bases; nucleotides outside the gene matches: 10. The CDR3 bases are TGTGCCAGCAGCTTTAGGACTAGCGGGAGCGGGGCAGATACGCAGTATTTT. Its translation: CASSFRTSGSGADTQYF.

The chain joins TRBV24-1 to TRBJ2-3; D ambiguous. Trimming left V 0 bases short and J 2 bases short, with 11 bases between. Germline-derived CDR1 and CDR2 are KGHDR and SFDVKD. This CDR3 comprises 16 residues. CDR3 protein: CATSDLQVGDTDTQYF. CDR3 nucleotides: TGTGCCACCAGTGATTTGCAGGTTGGAGACACAGATACGCAGTATTTT.

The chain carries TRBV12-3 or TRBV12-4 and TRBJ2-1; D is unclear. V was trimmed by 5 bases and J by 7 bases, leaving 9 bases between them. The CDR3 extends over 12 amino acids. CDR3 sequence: CASSRTRNEQFF. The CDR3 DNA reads TGTGCCAGCAGTCGTACTCGGAATGAGCAGTTCTTC.

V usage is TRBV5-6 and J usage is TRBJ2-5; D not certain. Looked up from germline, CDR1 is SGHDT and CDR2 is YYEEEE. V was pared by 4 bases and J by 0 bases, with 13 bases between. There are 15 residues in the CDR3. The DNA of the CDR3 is TGTGCCAGCAGCCTACCGACCCCGCACCAAGAGACCCAGTACTTC. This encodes CASSLPTPHQETQYF.

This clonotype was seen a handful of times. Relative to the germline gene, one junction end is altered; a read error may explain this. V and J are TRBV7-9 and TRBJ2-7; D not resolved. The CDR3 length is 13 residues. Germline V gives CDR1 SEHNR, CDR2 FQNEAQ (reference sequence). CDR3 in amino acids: CASRLGFTYEQYF. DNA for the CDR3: TGTGCCAGCCGCTTGGGGTTCACCTACGAGCAGTACTTC. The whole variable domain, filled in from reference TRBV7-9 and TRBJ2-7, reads DTGVSQNPRHKITKRGQNVTFRCDPISEHNRLYWYRQTLGQGPEFLTYFQNEAQLEKSRLLSDRFSAERPKGSFSTLEIQRTEQGDSAMYLCASRLGFTYEQYFGPGTRLTVT.